This T cell receptor (beta chain) came from a study of cytomegalovirus exposure and HLA in healthy donors. General observations from the study: Later analysis showed most CMV-associated TCR beta chains appearing HLA-restricted.

The PCR employed 60 Vbeta primers together with 13 Jbeta primers. Some clones are missing from TCRdb's copy, which holds only in-frame ones; the method was immunoSEQ multiplex PCR. The sample holds some 120,000 clones, over 70% seen once. For this clone: Its target is not known.

After removal of 4 bases from V and 1 base from J, the junction contained 6 bases not matched to a gene. There are 16 residues in the CDR3. CDR1 SGHDN and CDR2 FVKESK come from the germline V gene. Sequenced input: PBMCs. This chain links TRBV14 with TRBJ2-5; 10 bases agree with TRBD1. The source is a man younger than 40 in good health and CMV-seronegative. CDR3 sequence: CASSLTGGSTQETQYF. CDR3 nucleotide sequence: TGTGCCAGCAGCCTGACAGGGGGCTCCACCCAAGAGACCCAGTACTTC. The entire variable domain, with the rest obtained from reference TRBV14 and TRBJ2-5, is as follows: EAGVTQFPSHSVIEKGQTVTLRCDPISGHDNLYWYRRVMGKEIKFLLHFVKESKQDESGMPNNRFLAERTGGTYSTLKVQPAELEDSGVYFCASSLTGGSTQETQYFGPGTRLLVL.